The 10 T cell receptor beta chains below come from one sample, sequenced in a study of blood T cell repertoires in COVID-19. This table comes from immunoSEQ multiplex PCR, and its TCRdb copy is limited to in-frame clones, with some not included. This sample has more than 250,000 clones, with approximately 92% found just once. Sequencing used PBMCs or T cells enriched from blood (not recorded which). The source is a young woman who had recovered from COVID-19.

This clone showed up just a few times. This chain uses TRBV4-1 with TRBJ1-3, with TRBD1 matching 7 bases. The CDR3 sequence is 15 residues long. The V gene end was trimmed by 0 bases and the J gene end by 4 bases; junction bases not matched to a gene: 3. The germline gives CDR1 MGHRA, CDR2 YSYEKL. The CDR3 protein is CASSQEGGQGNTIYF. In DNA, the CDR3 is TGCGCCAGCAGCCAAGAAGGGGGACAGGGAAACACCATATATTTT.

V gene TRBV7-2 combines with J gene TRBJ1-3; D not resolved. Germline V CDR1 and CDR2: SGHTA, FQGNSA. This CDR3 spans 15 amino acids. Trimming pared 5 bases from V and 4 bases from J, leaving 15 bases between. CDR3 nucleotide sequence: TGTGCCAGCAGCCCCGGCCCAGGACTCGGAAACACCATATATTTT. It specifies CASSPGPGLGNTIYF.

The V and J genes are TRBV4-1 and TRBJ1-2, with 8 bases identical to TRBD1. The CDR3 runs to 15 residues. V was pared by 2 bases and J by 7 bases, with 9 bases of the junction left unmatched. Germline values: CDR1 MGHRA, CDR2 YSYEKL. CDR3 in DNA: TGCGCCAGCAGCCAACCTGGACAGGGAGCAAGTGGCTACACCTTC. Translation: CASSQPGQGASGYTF.

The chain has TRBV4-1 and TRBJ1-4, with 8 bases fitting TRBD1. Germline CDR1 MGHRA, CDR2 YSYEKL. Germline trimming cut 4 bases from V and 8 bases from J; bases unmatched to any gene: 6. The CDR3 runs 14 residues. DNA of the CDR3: TGCGCCAGCAGCCCCCGGACAGGGTCGGAAAAACTGTTTTTT. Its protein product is CASSPRTGSEKLFF.

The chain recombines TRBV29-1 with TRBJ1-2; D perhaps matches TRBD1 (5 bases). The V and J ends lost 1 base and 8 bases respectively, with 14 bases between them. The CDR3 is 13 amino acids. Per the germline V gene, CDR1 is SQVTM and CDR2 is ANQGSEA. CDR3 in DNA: TGCAGCGTTGAAGTTGGTTGGGGCCAGGGCTACACCTTC. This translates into CSVEVGWGQGYTF. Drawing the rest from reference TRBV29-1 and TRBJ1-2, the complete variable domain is SAVISQKPSRDICQRGTSLTIQCQVDSQVTMMFWYRQQPGQSLTLIATANQGSEATYESGFVIDKFPISRPNLTFSTLTVSNMSPEDSSIYLCSVEVGWGQGYTFGSGTRLTVV.

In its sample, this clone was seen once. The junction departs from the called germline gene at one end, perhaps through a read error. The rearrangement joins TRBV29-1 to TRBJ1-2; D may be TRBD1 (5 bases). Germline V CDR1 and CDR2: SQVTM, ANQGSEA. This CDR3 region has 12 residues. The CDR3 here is CSVEGTENGYTF. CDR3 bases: TGCAGCGTAGAAGGGACTGAGAATGGCTACACCTTC.

The CDR3 loop reads CASSRENEQYF. The CDR3 nucleotides are TGTGCCAGCAGTAGGGAGAACGAGCAGTACTTC. This sequence joins TRBV9 and TRBJ2-7, with a weak D call TRBD2 (5 bases). The CDR3 loop spans 11 amino acids. The V and J ends lost 5 bases and 5 bases respectively, with 8 bases between them. Germline CDR1 reads SGDLS; CDR2 reads YYNGEE.

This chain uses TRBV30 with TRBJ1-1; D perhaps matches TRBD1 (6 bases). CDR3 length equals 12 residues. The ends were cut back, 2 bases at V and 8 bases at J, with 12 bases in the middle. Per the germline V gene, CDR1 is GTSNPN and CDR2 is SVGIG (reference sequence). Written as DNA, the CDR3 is TGTGCCTGGAGTTGGGGGGGCGCGGAAGCTTTCTTT. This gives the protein CAWSWGGAEAFF.

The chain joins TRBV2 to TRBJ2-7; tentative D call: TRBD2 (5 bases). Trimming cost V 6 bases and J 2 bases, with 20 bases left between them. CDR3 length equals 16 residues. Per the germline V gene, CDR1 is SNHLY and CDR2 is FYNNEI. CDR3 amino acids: CASSAAGLEITYEQYF. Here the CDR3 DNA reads TGTGCCAGCAGCGCAGCCGGACTGGAAATAACCTACGAGCAGTACTTC.

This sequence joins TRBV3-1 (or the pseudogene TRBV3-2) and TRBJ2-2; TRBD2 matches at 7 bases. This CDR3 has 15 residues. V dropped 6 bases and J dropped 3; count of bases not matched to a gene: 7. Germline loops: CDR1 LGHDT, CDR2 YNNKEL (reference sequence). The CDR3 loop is CASRAGRADTGELFF. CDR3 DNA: TGTGCCAGCAGAGCAGGGAGGGCAGACACCGGGGAGCTGTTTTTT.